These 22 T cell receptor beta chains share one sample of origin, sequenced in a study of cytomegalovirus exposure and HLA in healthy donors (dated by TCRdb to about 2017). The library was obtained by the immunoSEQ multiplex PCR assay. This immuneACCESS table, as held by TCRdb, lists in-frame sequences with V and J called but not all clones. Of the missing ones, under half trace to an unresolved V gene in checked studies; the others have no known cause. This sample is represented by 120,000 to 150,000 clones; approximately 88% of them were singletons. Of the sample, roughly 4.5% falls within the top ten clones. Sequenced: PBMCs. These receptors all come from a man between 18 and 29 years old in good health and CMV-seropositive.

CDR3 sequence reads: CASSMARGDEQYF. The CDR3, as DNA: TGTGCCAGTAGTATGGCCAGGGGCGACGAGCAGTACTTC. The chain employs TRBV19 and TRBJ2-7; D perhaps matches TRBD1 (6 bases). The germline gives CDR1 LNHDA, CDR2 SQIVND (reference sequence). The CDR3 runs to 13 residues. The V end was cut by 3 bases, the J end by 5 bases, with 11 bases between.

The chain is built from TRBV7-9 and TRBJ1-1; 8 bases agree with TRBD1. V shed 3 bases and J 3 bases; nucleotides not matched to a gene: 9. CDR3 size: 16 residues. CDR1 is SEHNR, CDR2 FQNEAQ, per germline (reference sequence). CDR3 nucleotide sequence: TGTGCCAGCAGCTTCCCTAGACAGGGGACCGACACTGAAGCTTTCTTT. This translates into CASSFPRQGTDTEAFF.

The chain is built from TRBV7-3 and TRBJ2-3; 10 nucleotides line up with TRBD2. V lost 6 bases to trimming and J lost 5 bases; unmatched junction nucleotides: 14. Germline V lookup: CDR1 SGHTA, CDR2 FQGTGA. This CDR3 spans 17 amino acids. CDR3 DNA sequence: TGTGCCAGCAGTTGGGGAGCTAGCGGGGGCCGGGGAGATACGCAGTATTTT. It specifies CASSWGASGGRGDTQYF.

CDR3 residues: CASSSPGTSGPGEQFF. The CDR3 region has the DNA TGTGCCAGCAGTTCCCCTGGGACTAGCGGTCCGGGTGAGCAGTTCTTC. The chain couples TRBV6-5 to TRBJ2-1; the match to TRBD2 covers 11 bases. The germline gives CDR1 MNHEY, CDR2 SVGAGI. This CDR3 has 16 residues. V was clipped by 4 bases and J by 9 bases; unmatched bases: 11.

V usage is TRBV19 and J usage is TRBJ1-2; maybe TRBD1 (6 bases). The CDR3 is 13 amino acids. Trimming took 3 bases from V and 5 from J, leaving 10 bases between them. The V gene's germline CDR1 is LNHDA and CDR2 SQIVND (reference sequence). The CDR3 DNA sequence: TGTGCCAGTAGTATCGGAAGGGGGTATGGCTACACCTTC. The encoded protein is CASSIGRGYGYTF. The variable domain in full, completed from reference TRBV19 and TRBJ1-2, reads DGGITQSPKYLFRKEGQNVTLSCEQNLNHDAMYWYRQDPGQGLRLIYYSQIVNDFQKGDIAEGYSVSREKKESFPLTVTSAQKNPTAFYLCASSIGRGYGYTFGSGTRLTVV.

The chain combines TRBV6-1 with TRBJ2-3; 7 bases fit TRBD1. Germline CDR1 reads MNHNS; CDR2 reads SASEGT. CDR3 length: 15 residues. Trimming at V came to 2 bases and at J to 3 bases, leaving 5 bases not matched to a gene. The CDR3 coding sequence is TGTGCCAGCAGTGAACCGGGACAGTATACAGATACGCAGTATTTT. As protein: CASSEPGQYTDTQYF.

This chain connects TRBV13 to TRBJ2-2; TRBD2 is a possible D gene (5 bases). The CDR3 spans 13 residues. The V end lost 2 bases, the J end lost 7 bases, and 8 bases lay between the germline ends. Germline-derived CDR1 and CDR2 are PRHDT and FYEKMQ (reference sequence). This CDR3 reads CASSLWGVGELFF. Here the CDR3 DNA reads TGTGCCAGCAGCTTATGGGGAGTCGGGGAGCTGTTTTTT.

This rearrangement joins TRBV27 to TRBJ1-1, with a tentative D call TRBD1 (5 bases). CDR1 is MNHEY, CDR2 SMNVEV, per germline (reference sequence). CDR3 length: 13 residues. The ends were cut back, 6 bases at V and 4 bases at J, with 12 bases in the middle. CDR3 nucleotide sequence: TGTGCCAGCAGCCGTAGGGGATCCACTGAAGCTTTCTTT. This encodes CASSRRGSTEAFF.

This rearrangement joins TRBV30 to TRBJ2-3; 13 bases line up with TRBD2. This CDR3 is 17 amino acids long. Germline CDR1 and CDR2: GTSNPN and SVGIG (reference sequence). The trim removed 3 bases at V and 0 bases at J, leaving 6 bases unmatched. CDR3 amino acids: CAWSHGGLAGSTDTQYF. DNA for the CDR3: TGTGCCTGGAGCCACGGGGGACTAGCGGGGAGCACAGATACGCAGTATTTT.

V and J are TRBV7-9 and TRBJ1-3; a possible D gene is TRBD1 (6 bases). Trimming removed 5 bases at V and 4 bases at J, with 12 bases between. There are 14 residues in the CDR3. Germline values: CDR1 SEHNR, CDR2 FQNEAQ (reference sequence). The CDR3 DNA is TGTGCCAGCAGCAGAGGGGGTTCGGGAAACACCATATATTTT. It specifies CASSRGGSGNTIYF.

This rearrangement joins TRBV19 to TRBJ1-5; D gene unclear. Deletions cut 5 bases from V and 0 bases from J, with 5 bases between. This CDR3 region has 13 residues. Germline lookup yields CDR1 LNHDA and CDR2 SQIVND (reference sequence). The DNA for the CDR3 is TGTGCCAGTAGTCCGGTTAGCAATCAGCCCCAGCATTTT. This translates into CASSPVSNQPQHF.

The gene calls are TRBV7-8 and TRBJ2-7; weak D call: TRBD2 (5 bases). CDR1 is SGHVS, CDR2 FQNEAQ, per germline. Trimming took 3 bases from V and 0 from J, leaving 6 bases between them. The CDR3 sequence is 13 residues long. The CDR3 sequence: CASSLDFSYEQYF. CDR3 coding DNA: TGTGCCAGCAGCTTGGACTTCTCCTACGAGCAGTACTTC.

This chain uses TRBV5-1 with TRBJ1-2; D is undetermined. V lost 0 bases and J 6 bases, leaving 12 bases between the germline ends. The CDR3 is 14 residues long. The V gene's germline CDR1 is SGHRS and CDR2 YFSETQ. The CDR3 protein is CASSLASGGNGYTF. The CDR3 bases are TGCGCCAGCAGCTTGGCGTCAGGAGGTAATGGCTACACCTTC.

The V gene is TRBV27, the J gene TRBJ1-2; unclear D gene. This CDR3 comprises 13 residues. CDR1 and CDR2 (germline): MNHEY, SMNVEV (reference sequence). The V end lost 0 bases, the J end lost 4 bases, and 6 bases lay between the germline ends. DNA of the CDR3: TGTGCCAGCAGTTTATCAGCCTTCTATGGCTACACCTTC. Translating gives CASSLSAFYGYTF.

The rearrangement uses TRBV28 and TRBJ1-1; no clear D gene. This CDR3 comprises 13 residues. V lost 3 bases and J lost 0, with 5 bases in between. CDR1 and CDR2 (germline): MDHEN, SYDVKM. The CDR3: CASSFILNTEAFF. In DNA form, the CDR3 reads TGTGCCAGCAGTTTTATTCTGAACACTGAAGCTTTCTTT.

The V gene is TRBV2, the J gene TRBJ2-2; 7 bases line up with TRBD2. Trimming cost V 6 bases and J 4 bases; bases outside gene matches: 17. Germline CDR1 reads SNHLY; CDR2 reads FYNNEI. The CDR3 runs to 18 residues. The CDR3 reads CASRGVFGGRRGTGELFF. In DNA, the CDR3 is TGTGCCAGCAGGGGGGTTTTCGGCGGGAGACGGGGCACCGGGGAGCTGTTTTTT. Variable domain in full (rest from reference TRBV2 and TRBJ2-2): EPEVTQTPSHQVTQMGQEVILRCVPISNHLYFYWYRQILGQKVEFLVSFYNNEISEKSEIFDDQFSVERPDGSNFTLKIRSTKLEDSAMYFCASRGVFGGRRGTGELFFGEGSRLTVL.

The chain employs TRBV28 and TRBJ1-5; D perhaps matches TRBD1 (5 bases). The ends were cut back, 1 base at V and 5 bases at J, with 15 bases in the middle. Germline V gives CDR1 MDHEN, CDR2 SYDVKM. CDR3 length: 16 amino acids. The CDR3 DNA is TGTGCCAGCAGTTTATTTTCGTTGACAGAAGATCAGCCCCAGCATTTT. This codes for CASSLFSLTEDQPQHF.

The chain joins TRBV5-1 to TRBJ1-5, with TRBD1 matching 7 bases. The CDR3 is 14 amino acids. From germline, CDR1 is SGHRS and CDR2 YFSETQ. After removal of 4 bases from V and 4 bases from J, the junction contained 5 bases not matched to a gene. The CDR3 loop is CASSLGTENQPQHF. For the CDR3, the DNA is TGCGCCAGCAGCCTCGGGACAGAGAATCAGCCCCAGCATTTT.

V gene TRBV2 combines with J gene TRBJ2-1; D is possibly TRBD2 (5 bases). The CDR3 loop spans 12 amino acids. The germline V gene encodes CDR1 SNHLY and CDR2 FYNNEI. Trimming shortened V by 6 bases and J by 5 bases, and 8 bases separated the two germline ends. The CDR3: CASRWGDNEQFF. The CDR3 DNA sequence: TGTGCCAGCAGATGGGGAGACAATGAGCAGTTCTTC.

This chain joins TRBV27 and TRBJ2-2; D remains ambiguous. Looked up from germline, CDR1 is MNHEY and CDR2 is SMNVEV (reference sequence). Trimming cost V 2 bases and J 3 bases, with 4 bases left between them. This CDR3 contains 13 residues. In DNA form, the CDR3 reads TGTGCCAGCAGTTTACCGGACACCGGGGAGCTGTTTTTT. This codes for CASSLPDTGELFF.

The CDR3 protein is CSVDRGLNTEAFF. The DNA of the CDR3 is TGCAGCGTTGATAGGGGGCTGAACACTGAAGCTTTCTTT. V gene TRBV29-1 combines with J gene TRBJ1-1, with 7 bases aligning to TRBD1. With V trimmed by 3 bases and J by 0 bases, 1 base remained unmatched. The CDR3 runs to 13 residues. The V gene's germline CDR1 is SQVTM and CDR2 ANQGSEA.

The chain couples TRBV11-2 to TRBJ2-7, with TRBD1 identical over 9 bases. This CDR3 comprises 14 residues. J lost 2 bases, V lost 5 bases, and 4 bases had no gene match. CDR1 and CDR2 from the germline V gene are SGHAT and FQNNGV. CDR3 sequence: CASSPRQGAYEQYF. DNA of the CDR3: TGTGCCAGCAGCCCACGACAGGGGGCCTACGAGCAGTACTTC.